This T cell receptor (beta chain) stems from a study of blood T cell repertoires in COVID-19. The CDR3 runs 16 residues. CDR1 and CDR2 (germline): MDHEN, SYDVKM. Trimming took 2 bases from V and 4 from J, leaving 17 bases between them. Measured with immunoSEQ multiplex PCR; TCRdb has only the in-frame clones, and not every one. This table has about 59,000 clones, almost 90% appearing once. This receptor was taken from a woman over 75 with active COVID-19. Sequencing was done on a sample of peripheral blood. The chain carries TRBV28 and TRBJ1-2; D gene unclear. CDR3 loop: CASSLSGGRSTYGYTF. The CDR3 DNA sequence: TGTGCCAGCAGTTTAAGTGGCGGCCGAAGCACCTATGGCTACACCTTC.